In this sample, the clone carrying this T cell receptor beta chain turned up a few times. Construction of the TCR beta libraries employed iRepertoire HTBI primers in conjunction with Arm-PCR of CDR3 regions. MiXCR, run by TCRdb on the multiplex PCR reads, gives a single entry per CDR3 protein. The repertoire holds about 440,000 distinct CDR3 sequences, 16% seen once, with over 8.5% in the top ten. Time point described: newly diagnosed GD, antithyroid drugs for less than 3 months. The TCR library was prepared using RNA isolated from PBMCs. An endocrinology unit in Xi'an, China, supplied the patients. This entry comes from a study of regulatory T cells in long-lasting Graves disease. The sample was also linked to a second study, of T cells in Graves' hyperthyroidism and ophthalmopathy. That study reports: Criteria for exclusion of patients were uncontrolled infection, other autoimmune disease, pregnancy or lactation. The diagnostic basis comprised clinical symptoms, serum thyroxine and TRAb, thyroid ultrasound and orbital computed tomography.

The sequence was obtained from a woman in her twenties or thirties with Graves disease. The specimen comprised peripheral blood mononuclear cells (PBMCs), sampled at new diagnosis, from a patient treated with antithyroid drugs.

This chain's CDR3 is CASSLYTGSYNEQFF. In DNA form, the CDR3 reads TGTGCCAGCAGTTTATATACGGGTTCCTACAATGAGCAGTTCTTC. The chain employs TRBV12-3 or TRBV12-4 and TRBJ2-1; D remains unclear. With 2 bases removed from V and 1 base from J, the gap between germline ends came to 9 bases. The CDR3 sequence is 15 residues long.